This T cell receptor beta chain emerged from a study of OX40 agonist ivuxolimab in advanced cancers. Broader study findings: Some nonresponders additionally presented with little normalized T-cell clonal expansion.

Trimming at V came to 8 bases and at J to 4 bases, leaving 19 bases not matched to a gene. CDR3 length: 18 residues. Germline V gene sequence: CDR1 MNHEY, CDR2 SMNVEV (reference sequence). Profiled with immunoSEQ multiplex PCR; TCRdb holds only in-frame clones, not every one. The table records approximately 81,000 clones, about 85% of them present only once. A remark on this clone: Its cognate antigen is unknown.

The TCR originated in an adult with an advanced solid tumor such as melanoma, head and neck, liver or kidney cancer. The input for sequencing was CD4+ or CD8+ T cells sorted from blood, taken in a trial of the OX40 agonist ivuxolimab. The chain couples TRBV27 to TRBJ2-7, with TRBD1 matching 11 bases. CDR3 protein: CASAHRGQGEFRAYEQYF. The CDR3 DNA sequence: TGTGCCAGCGCCCATAGGGGACAGGGGGAATTCAGGGCATACGAGCAGTACTTC.